These T cell receptor beta chains were read from a single sample in a study of blood T cells in healthy people across ages. TCRdb recomputed calls from the 5' RACE reads with MiXCR, one row per CDR3 protein. The sample has 1.5 million or so distinct CDR3 sequences; approximately 38% are singletons. The sample taken for sequencing was blood. The receptor source for this set is a woman between 18 and 29 years old in good health. Both conserved end residues are part of each CDR3. A D gene is named only where the DNA matches it firmly. Only part of the rows carry a size: once, few, many, or a class if the clone is expanded.

DNA: TGCAGCGTTGCCGGACCGGTGGGGCAGTACTTC
CDR3: CSVAGPVGQYF
D: NA
V: TRBV29-1
size: few
J: TRBJ2-5

DNA: TGTGCCAGCAGCTCGCAGGGACCCGGGAAGGAGACCCAGTACTTC
CDR3: CASSSQGPGKETQYF
D: NA
V: TRBV7-2
size: NA
J: TRBJ2-5

DNA: TGTGCCAGCCTTGTGGAGCCTCGGAATGAGCAGTTCTTC
CDR3: CASLVEPRNEQFF
D: NA
V: TRBV6-1
size: few
J: TRBJ2-1

DNA: TGTGCCAGCAGTGATGGGGCGGGGTACTACAATGAGCAGTTCTTC
CDR3: CASSDGAGYYNEQFF
D: NA
V: TRBV2
size: NA
J: TRBJ2-1

DNA: TGTGCCGGGCGGGGGGCAGGAGACCAAGAGACCCAGTACTTC
CDR3: CAGRGAGDQETQYF
D: TRBD2
V: TRBV10-3
size: few
J: TRBJ2-5

DNA: TGCAGTGCTAGTACAGGAGGGGGTGGCTACACCTTC
CDR3: CSASTGGGGYTF
D: NA
V: TRBV20-1
size: NA
J: TRBJ1-2

DNA: TGCGCCAGCAGCCCGTTGGAAGGTGGGTCACCCCTCCACTTT
CDR3: CASSPLEGGSPLHF
D: NA
V: TRBV4-1
size: NA
J: TRBJ1-6

DNA: TGCAGTGCTAGAGATACGGGGACAGATACGCAGTATTTT
CDR3: CSARDTGTDTQYF
D: NA
V: TRBV20-1
size: few
J: TRBJ2-3

DNA: TGTGCCAGCTCATCCGTTTTGGGCTACGAGCAGTACTTC
CDR3: CASSSVLGYEQYF
D: NA
V: TRBV18
size: NA
J: TRBJ2-7

DNA: TGCGCCAGCAGCTTGTCCCAGCCCTACTATGGCTACACCTTC
CDR3: CASSLSQPYYGYTF
D: NA
V: TRBV5-1
size: NA
J: TRBJ1-2

DNA: TGCAGTGCTAGAGATCCCCGGGACGCCCGCCAGCATTTT
CDR3: CSARDPRDARQHF
D: NA
V: TRBV20-1
size: many
J: TRBJ1-5